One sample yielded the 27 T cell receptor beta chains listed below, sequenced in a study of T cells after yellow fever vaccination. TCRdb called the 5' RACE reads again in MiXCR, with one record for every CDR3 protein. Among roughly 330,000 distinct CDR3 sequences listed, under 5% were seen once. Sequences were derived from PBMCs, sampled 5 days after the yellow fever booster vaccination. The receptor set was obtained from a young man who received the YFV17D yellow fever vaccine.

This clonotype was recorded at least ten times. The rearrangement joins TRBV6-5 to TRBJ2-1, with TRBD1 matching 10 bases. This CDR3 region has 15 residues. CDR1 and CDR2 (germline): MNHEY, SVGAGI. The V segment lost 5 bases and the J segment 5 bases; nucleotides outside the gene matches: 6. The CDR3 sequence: CASSPYDRGHNEQFF. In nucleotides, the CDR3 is TGTGCCAGCAGTCCCTACGACAGGGGGCACAATGAGCAGTTCTTC.

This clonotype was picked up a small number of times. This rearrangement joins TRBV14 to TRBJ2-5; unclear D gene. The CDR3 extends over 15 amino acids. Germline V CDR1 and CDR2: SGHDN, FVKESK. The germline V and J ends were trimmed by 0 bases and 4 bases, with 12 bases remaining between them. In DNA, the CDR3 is TGTGCCAGCAGCCAAGAGTCCACTGCTGCAGAGACCCAGTACTTC. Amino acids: CASSQESTAAETQYF.

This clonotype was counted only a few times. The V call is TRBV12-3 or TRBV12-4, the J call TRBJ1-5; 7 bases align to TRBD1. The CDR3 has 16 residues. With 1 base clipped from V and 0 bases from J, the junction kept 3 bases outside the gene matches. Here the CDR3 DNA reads TGTGCCAGCAGTTTAGGGGGACAGTTTAGCAATCAGCCCCAGCATTTT. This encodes CASSLGGQFSNQPQHF.

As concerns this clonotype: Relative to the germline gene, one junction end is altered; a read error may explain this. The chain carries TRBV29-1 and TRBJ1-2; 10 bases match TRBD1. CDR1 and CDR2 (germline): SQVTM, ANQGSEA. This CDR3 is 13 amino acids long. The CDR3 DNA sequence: TGCAGCGCTGAACGGGACAGGGGCGACGGCTACACCTTC. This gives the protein CSAERDRGDGYTF. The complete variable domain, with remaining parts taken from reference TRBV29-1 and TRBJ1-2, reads SAVISQKPSRDICQRGTSLTIQCQVDSQVTMMFWYRQQPGQSLTLIATANQGSEATYESGFVIDKFPISRPNLTFSTLTVSNMSPEDSSIYLCSAERDRGDGYTFGSGTRLTVV.

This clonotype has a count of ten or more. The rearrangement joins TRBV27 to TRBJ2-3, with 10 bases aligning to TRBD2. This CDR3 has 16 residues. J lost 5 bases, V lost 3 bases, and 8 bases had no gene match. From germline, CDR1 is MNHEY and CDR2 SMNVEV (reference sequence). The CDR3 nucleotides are TGTGCCAGCAGTTTCCTAGGGACTAGCGCCGGAGATACGCAGTATTTT. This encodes CASSFLGTSAGDTQYF.

CDR3 sequence (DNA): TGTGCCAGCAGTTTTAGGGGTAATGGCTACACCTTC. It yields the protein CASSFRGNGYTF. The rearrangement joins TRBV27 to TRBJ1-2; TRBD1 is a possible D gene (5 bases). Germline V gene data show CDR1 as MNHEY and CDR2 as SMNVEV (reference sequence). The CDR3 consists of 12 residues. Trimming removed 3 bases at V and 6 bases at J, with 8 bases between.

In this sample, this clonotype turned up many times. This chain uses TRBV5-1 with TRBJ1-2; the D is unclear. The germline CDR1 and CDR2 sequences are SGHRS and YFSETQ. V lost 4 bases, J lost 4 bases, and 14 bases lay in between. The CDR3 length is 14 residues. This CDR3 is CASSIQPGIYGYTF. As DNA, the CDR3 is TGCGCCAGCAGCATACAGCCTGGGATCTATGGCTACACCTTC.

The DNA for the CDR3 is TGTGCCAGCAGTTACACCAGGACACTTTCCTACGAGCAGTACTTC. Translating gives CASSYTRTLSYEQYF. This chain joins TRBV6-6 and TRBJ2-7; weak D call: TRBD1 (5 bases). The V gene's germline CDR1 is MNHNY and CDR2 SVGAGI (reference sequence). With 2 bases removed from V and 1 base from J, the gap between germline ends came to 12 bases. The CDR3 extends over 15 amino acids.

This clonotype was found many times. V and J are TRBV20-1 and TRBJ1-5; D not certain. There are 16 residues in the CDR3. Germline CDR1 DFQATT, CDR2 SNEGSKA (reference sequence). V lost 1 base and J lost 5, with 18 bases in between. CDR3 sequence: CSARGGESSPDQPQHF. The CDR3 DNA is TGCAGTGCTAGAGGTGGGGAATCCTCTCCGGATCAGCCCCAGCATTTT.

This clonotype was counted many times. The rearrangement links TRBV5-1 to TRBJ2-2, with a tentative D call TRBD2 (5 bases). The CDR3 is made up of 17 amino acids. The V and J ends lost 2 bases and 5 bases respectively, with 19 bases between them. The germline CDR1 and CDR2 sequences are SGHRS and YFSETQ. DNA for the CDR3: TGCGCCAGCAGCTTCTCCTCCGGGATGAGTGGGACCGGGGAGCTGTTTTTT. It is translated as CASSFSSGMSGTGELFF.

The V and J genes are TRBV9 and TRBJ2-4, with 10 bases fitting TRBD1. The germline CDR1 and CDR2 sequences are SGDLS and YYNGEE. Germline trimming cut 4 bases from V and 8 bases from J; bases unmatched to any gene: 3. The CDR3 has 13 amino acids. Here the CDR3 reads CASSSGQGDIQYF. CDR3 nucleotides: TGTGCCAGCAGCTCCGGACAGGGGGACATTCAGTACTTC.

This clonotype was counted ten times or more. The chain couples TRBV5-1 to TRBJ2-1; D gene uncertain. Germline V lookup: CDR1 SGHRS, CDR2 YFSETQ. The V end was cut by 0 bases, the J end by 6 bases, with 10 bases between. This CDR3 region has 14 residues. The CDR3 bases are TGCGCCAGCAGCTTGGCTGGCAGCTCCAATGAGCAGTTCTTC. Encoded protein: CASSLAGSSNEQFF.

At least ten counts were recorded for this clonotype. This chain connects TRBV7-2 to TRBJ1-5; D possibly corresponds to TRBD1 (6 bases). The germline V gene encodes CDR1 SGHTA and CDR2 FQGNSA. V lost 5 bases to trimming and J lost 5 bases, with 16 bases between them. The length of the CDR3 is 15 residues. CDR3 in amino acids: CASSPAPGAYQPQHF. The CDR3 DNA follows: TGTGCCAGCAGCCCGGCGCCGGGGGCCTATCAGCCCCAGCATTTT.

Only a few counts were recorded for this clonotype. The CDR3 region has the DNA TGTGCCAGCAGCGGGGGGACAGGGTCAGCAGATACGCAGTATTTT. Amino acid sequence: CASSGGTGSADTQYF. This chain links TRBV5-4 with TRBJ2-3, with 9 nucleotides matching TRBD1. The CDR3 is made up of 15 amino acids. Germline V gene sequence: CDR1 SGHNT, CDR2 YYREEE (reference sequence). J lost 4 bases, V lost 4 bases, and 7 bases had no gene match.

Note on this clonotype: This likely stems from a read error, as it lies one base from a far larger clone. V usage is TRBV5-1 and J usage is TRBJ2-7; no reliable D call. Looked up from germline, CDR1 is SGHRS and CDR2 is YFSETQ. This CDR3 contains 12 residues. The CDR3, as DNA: TGCGCCAGCAGATTGGGCGACTACGAGCAGTACTTC. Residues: CASRLGDYEQYF.

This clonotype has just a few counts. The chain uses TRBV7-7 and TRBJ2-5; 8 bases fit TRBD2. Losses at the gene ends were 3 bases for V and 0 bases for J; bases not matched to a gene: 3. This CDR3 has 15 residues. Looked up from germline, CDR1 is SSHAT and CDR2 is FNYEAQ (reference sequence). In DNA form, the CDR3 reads TGTGCCAGCAGCTTGCAGCGGGGGTACCAAGAGACCCAGTACTTC. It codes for CASSLQRGYQETQYF.

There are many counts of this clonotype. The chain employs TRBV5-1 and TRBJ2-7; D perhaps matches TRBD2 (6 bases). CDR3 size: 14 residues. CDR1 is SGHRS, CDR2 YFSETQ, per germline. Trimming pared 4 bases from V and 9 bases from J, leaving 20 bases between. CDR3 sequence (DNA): TGCGCCAGCAGCCAAATTGGGACTCCGGCGTGGCAGTACTTC. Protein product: CASSQIGTPAWQYF.

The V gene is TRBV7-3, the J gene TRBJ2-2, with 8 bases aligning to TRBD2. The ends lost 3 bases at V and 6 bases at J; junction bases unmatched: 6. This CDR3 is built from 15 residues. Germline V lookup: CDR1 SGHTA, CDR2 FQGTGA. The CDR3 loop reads CASSFRSGGPGELFF. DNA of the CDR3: TGTGCCAGCAGCTTTAGGTCGGGGGGGCCCGGGGAGCTGTTTTTT.

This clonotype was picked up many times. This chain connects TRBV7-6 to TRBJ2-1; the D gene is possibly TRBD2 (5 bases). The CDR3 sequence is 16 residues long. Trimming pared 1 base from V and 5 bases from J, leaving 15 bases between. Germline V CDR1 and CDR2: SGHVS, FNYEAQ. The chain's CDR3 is CASSLVFVTGNNEQFF. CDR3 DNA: TGTGCCAGCAGCTTAGTTTTTGTAACGGGAAACAATGAGCAGTTCTTC. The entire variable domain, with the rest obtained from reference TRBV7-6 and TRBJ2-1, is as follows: GAGVSQSPRYKVTKRGQDVALRCDPISGHVSLYWYRQALGQGPEFLTYFNYEAQQDKSGLPNDRFSAERPEGSISTLTIQRTEQRDSAMYRCASSLVFVTGNNEQFFGPGTRLTVL.

CDR3 in DNA: TGTGCCAGCACTCGGCGGGACGCCACAGATACGCAGTATTTT. Translation gives CASTRRDATDTQYF. The chain joins TRBV6-5 to TRBJ2-3; possible D gene TRBD2, 6 bases. V lost 7 bases and J 2 bases, leaving 13 bases between the germline ends. Per the germline V gene, CDR1 is MNHEY and CDR2 is SVGAGI. The CDR3 consists of 14 residues.

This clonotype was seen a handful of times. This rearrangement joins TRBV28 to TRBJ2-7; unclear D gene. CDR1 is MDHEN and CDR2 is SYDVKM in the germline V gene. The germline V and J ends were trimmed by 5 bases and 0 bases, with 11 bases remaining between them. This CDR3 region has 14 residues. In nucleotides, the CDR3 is TGTGCCAGCAGTCCTCTCCTCGACTCCTACGAGCAGTACGTC. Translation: CASSPLLDSYEQYV.

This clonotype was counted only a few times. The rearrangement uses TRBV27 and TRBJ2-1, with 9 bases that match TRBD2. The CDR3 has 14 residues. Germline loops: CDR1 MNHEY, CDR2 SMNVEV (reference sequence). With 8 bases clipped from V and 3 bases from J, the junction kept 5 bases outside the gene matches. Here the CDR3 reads CASGLAGFYNEQFF. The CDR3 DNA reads TGTGCCAGCGGGCTAGCGGGGTTCTACAATGAGCAGTTCTTC.

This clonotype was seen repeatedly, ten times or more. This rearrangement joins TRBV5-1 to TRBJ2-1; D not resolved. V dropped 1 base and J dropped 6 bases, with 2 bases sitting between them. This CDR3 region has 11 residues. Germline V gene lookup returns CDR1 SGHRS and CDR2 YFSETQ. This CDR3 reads CASSLLNEQFF. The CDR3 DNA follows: TGCGCCAGCAGCTTGCTCAATGAGCAGTTCTTC. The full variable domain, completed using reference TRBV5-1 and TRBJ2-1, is KAGVTQTPRYLIKTRGQQVTLSCSPISGHRSVSWYQQTPGQGLQFLFEYFSETQRNKGNFPGRFSGRQFSNSRSEMNVSTLELGDSALYLCASSLLNEQFFGPGTRLTVL.

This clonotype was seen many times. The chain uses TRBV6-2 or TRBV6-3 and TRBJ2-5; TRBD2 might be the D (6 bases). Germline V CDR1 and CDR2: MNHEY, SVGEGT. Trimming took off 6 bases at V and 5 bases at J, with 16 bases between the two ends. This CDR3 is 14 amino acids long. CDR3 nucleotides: TGTGCCAGCAGCTCGCGGAGGGGCGGGGAGACCCAGTACTTC. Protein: CASSSRRGGETQYF.

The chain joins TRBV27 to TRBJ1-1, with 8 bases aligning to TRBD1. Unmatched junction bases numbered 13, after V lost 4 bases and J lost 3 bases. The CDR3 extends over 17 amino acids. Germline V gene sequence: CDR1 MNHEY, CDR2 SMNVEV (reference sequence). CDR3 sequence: CASSSQPRQGRDTEAFF. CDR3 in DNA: TGTGCCAGCAGTTCCCAACCCAGACAGGGGAGGGACACTGAAGCTTTCTTT.

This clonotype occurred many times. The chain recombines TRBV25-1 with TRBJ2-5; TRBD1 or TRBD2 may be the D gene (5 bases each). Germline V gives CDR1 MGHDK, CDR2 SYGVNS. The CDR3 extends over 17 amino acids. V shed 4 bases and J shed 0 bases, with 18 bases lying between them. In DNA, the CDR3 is TGTGCCAGCAGTGGCCCGCCCGGGACGGAACACCAAGAGACCCAGTACTTC. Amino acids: CASSGPPGTEHQETQYF.

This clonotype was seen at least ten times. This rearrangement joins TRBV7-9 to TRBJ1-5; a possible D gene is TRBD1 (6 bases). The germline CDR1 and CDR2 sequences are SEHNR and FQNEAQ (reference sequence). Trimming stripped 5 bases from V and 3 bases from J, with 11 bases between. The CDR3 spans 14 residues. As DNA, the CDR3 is TGTGCCAGCAGCAAAGGGGGGGTCAATCAGCCCCAGCATTTT. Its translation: CASSKGGVNQPQHF.